A selection of T cell receptor beta chains follows, all from one sample in a study of T-cell memory formation after mild COVID-19. Each CDR3 protein gets one entry after TCRdb re-called the 5' RACE reads with MiXCR. This table has roughly 580,000 distinct CDR3 sequences, around 17% appearing once. The sample comprised PBMCs or a T cell subset sorted from them (not recorded which). The receptors here all came from an adult woman who had mild COVID-19 (a few samples of this study predate the infection). Cell type and time point are not known. CDR3s include the opening cysteine and the closing phenylalanine or tryptophan. The D gene is left open where the match is weak. Clone size is stated in some rows and not others, as once, few, many or a class when expanded.

v_call	clone_size	j_call	d_call	cdr3_nt	cdr3_aa
TRBV2	.	TRBJ2-5	TRBD1	TGTGCCAGCAGGAAGGGGGCTGGGGAGACCCAGTACTTC	CASRKGAGETQYF
TRBV19	few	TRBJ2-1	.	TGTGCCAGTAGTACCCAGGGGGGGTACACCTACAATGAGCAGTTCTTC	CASSTQGGYTYNEQFF
TRBV9	.	TRBJ2-7	TRBD2	TGTGCCAGCAGCCCCCGAATAGCGGGGCTGGAGCAGTACTTC	CASSPRIAGLEQYF
TRBV24-1	few	TRBJ2-3	TRBD1	TGTGCCACCAGTGACCCGAGCAGGGGGCCTACGCAGTATTTT	CATSDPSRGPTQYF
TRBV5-4	few	TRBJ1-2	.	TGTGCCAGCAGCTTAGGGGGGGATAACTATGGCTACACCTTC	CASSLGGDNYGYTF
TRBV25-1	.	TRBJ2-7	.	TGTGCCAGCAGTGAATTCTCGGGCGAGCAGTACTTC	CASSEFSGEQYF
TRBV5-1	many	TRBJ2-1	.	TGCGCCAGCAGCTTGGGAAGTGGAGGGGTAATTGAGCAGTTCTTC	CASSLGSGGVIEQFF
TRBV5-4	.	TRBJ1-1	.	TGTGCCAGCAGCTCGCAGCCTTTAGACACTGAAGCTTTCTTT	CASSSQPLDTEAFF
TRBV5-6	few	TRBJ2-5	TRBD2	TGTGCCAGCAGCCGGAACGGGGGGTCCAAAGAGACCCAGTACTTC	CASSRNGGSKETQYF
TRBV6-1	many	TRBJ2-7	.	TGTGCCAGCAGTGAAGCCTGGGGAGGCGAGCAGTACTTC	CASSEAWGGEQYF
TRBV5-1	.	TRBJ1-1	.	TGCGCCAGCAGCTTGGACAGGTGGGACACTGAAGCTTTCTTT	CASSLDRWDTEAFF
TRBV5-1	few	TRBJ2-1	TRBD2	TGCGCCAGCAGCTTGGACGGCGGGGGGCAGTTCTTC	CASSLDGGGQFF
TRBV18	many	TRBJ2-7	TRBD2	TGTGCCAGCTCACCCCCTATGGGGGAGGGGTACGAGCAGTACTTC	CASSPPMGEGYEQYF
TRBV6-2/TRBV6-3	few	TRBJ2-3	TRBD2	TGTGCCAGCAGTTCCCTCCTTAGCGGGGTACCCACAGATACGCAGTATTTT	CASSSLLSGVPTDTQYF
TRBV20-1	.	TRBJ1-2	.	TGCAGTGCTGTACAGGGCTCATCGGATGGCTACACCTTC	CSAVQGSSDGYTF
TRBV2	.	TRBJ1-2	TRBD1	TGTGCCAGCAGCCACCGGGACAGGGCAACTAACTATGGCTACACCTTC	CASSHRDRATNYGYTF
TRBV4-1	.	TRBJ2-1	TRBD2	TGCGCCAGCAGCCCGTCACCACCTAGCGGGGTCAATGAGCAGTTCTTC	CASSPSPPSGVNEQFF
TRBV5-1	many	TRBJ2-1	.	TGCGCCAGCAGCACGGGGTTGAGGGTGGAATACAATGAGCAGTTCTTC	CASSTGLRVEYNEQFF
TRBV5-5	.	TRBJ1-4	TRBD1	TGTGCCAGCAGCTCGGGGTGGGGACAGGAGACTTACGGAACTAATGAAAAACTGTTTTTT	CASSSGWGQETYGTNEKLFF
TRBV20-1	few	TRBJ1-5	TRBD1	TGCAGTGCTAGTCGGAGGCAGGGGGCGAGCAATCAGCCCCAGCATTTT	CSASRRQGASNQPQHF
TRBV12-3/TRBV12-4	.	TRBJ1-2	TRBD1	TGTGCCAGCACTCCCCAGGGGGCGCAGGCCTATGGCTACACCTTC	CASTPQGAQAYGYTF
TRBV30	.	TRBJ2-1	.	TGTGCCTGGAGTGCTAACGTGAATGAGCAGTTCTTC	CAWSANVNEQFF
TRBV7-2	.	TRBJ2-1	.	TGTGCCAGCAGCCCACCCCCGCAGGGTAGCAATGAGCAGTTCTTC	CASSPPPQGSNEQFF
TRBV20-1	.	TRBJ2-1	TRBD1	TGCAGTGCTGCCGGGACAGGGTTTCACAATGAGCAGTTCTTC	CSAAGTGFHNEQFF
TRBV25-1	.	TRBJ2-5	TRBD1	TGTGCCAGCAGTCCAATGACAGGGGGCTTTAGAGAGACCCAGTACTTC	CASSPMTGGFRETQYF
TRBV7-9	few	TRBJ2-1	.	TGTGCCAGCAGCCCTAGCGTTTCATACAATGAGCAGTTCTTC	CASSPSVSYNEQFF
TRBV9	.	TRBJ2-2	TRBD2	TGTGCCAGCAGCGTAGTGAGCGGGGGGACCACCGGGGAGCTGTTTTTT	CASSVVSGGTTGELFF
TRBV13	.	TRBJ1-3	.	TGTGCCAGCAGCTTAGGTCAACACTCGATCTCTGGAAACACCATATATTTT	CASSLGQHSISGNTIYF
TRBV2	.	TRBJ1-1	TRBD1	TGTGCCAGCAGTGAAGCGCTTCGGGCAGGGGGCACTGAAGCTTTCTTT	CASSEALRAGGTEAFF
TRBV27	.	TRBJ1-2	.	TGTGCCAGCAGTCCCCCCCCGGGGGGGGCGTGGGGCTACACCTTC	CASSPPPGGAWGYTF
TRBV5-1	.	TRBJ2-7	TRBD1	TGCGCCAGCAGCGCCGACAGGGGGAGCTCCTACGAGCAGTACTTC	CASSADRGSSYEQYF
TRBV15	few	TRBJ1-5	TRBD1	TGTGCCACCAGCAACAGGGGGAATCAGCCCCAGCATTTT	CATSNRGNQPQHF
TRBV5-1	.	TRBJ1-2	.	TGCGCCAGCAGCTCTCAGGCGGAGGTTCCTAACTATGGCTACACCTTC	CASSSQAEVPNYGYTF
TRBV24-1	.	TRBJ2-6	TRBD1	TGTGCCACCAGTGATCCCCCGGGACAGGGGGGCTCTGGGGCCAACGTCCTGACTTTC	CATSDPPGQGGSGANVLTF
TRBV19	.	TRBJ1-5	.	TGTGCCAGTAGTATCATCGCGGACCCTGAGGATCAGCCCCAGCATTTT	CASSIIADPEDQPQHF
TRBV12-3/TRBV12-4	.	TRBJ2-2	.	TGTGCCAGCAGCCCGTGGGGAGGGGGAGGGGGCCCGAACACCGGGGAGCTGTTTTTT	CASSPWGGGGGPNTGELFF
TRBV29-1	.	TRBJ2-2	TRBD2	TGCAGCGTAGGTAGCGGGTCGAACACCGGGGAGCTGTTTTTT	CSVGSGSNTGELFF
TRBV14	.	TRBJ2-7	.	TGTGCCAGCAGCCAAGCCTCACAGGGAGGGTTCTACGAGCAGTACTTC	CASSQASQGGFYEQYF
TRBV20-1	few	TRBJ1-3	.	TGCAGTGCTAGGGACGGAAACTCTGGAAACACCATATATTTT	CSARDGNSGNTIYF
TRBV20-1	few	TRBJ1-2	TRBD1	TGCAGGGCAGCGGGACAGGGGTACTATGGCTACACCTTC	CRAAGQGYYGYTF
TRBV12-3/TRBV12-4	few	TRBJ2-2	TRBD2	TGTGCCAGCAGTTTACGACTAGCCCACACCGGGGAGCTGTTTTTT	CASSLRLAHTGELFF
TRBV2	few	TRBJ2-2	.	TGTGCCAGCAGGGACTCTTTGGGGGTTAGGACCGGGGAGCTGTTTTTT	CASRDSLGVRTGELFF
TRBV3-1	.	TRBJ1-5	TRBD1	TGTGCCAGCAGCCGCGGACAGGTCAATCAGCCCCAGCATTTT	CASSRGQVNQPQHF
TRBV9	.	TRBJ2-3	TRBD2	TGTGCCAGCAGCGGTAGCGGGGAAAGTCCGCAGTATTTT	CASSGSGESPQYF
TRBV30	few	TRBJ2-7	.	TGTGCCTGGAGTGGAGGGGGGCCCTACGCGGAGCAGTACTTC	CAWSGGGPYAEQYF
TRBV5-1	few	TRBJ1-1	.	TGCGCCAGCAGCTTGGTGGGGGCTGGTAGAGTGCAGACTGAAGCTTTCTTT	CASSLVGAGRVQTEAFF
TRBV7-6	few	TRBJ2-1	.	TGTGCCAGCAGCGGACGGGACCGGGTAACCGATGAGCAGTTCTTC	CASSGRDRVTDEQFF
TRBV29-1	few	TRBJ2-6	TRBD1	TGCAGCGTTAGGACAGGGAGGACTGGGGCCAACGTCCTGACTTTC	CSVRTGRTGANVLTF
TRBV7-8	few	TRBJ2-6	TRBD1	TGTGCCAGCAGCTTAGCGACAGGGGGCTCTGGGGCCAACGTCCTGACTTTC	CASSLATGGSGANVLTF
TRBV3-1	.	TRBJ1-2	TRBD1	TGTGCCAGCAGCCAAGGGGGGACAGCAGCTAACTATGGCTACACCTTC	CASSQGGTAANYGYTF
TRBV27	many	TRBJ2-7	.	TGTGCCAGCAGTTTTGGGGGGCCTTCCCCCTACGAGCAGTACTTC	CASSFGGPSPYEQYF
TRBV5-1	once	TRBJ2-3	.	TGCGCCAGCAGCTCCTCGACAGTCGCAGATACGCAGTATTTT	CASSSSTVADTQYF
TRBV12-3/TRBV12-4	.	TRBJ2-7	.	TGTGCCAGCTCTTTGGTCAGGGGCGGCGGACTGGACGAGCAGTACTTC	CASSLVRGGGLDEQYF